This T cell receptor beta chain is drawn from a study of CD8 T cells in ankylosing spondylitis. 5'-RACE, quantitative and with molecular barcodes, yielded the TCR beta libraries. TCRdb re-called the 5' RACE reads with MiXCR, one entry per CDR3 protein. The table records about 340,000 distinct CDR3 sequences, under 8.5% of them present only once. Whole-study results and caveats: Researchers report that disease-linked clones proved CD8+ and relatively rare in peripheral blood. About 8 highly homologous variants made up a TCR beta motif that seemed to typify ankylosing spondylitis blood. In reactive arthritis synovial fluid and blood, some motif variants had been reported before. Reports say disease-linked clones showed up significantly more in matched ankylosing spondylitis synovial fluid.

Many counts were recorded for this clonotype. Its antigen remains unknown. This TCR was sampled from a male donor with ankylosing spondylitis. The source material was blood, either unsorted or a sorted T cell fraction (not recorded which).

CDR3: CASSFTGEDQPQHF. The DNA for the CDR3 is TGTGCCAGCAGTTTCACAGGAGAGGATCAGCCCCAGCATTTT. The J gene is TRBJ1-5, the V gene TRBV12-3 or TRBV12-4; D might be TRBD1 (5 bases). This CDR3 contains 14 residues. The germline V and J ends were trimmed by 3 bases and 5 bases, with 11 bases remaining between them.